This T cell receptor (beta chain) was captured by sequencing in a study of CD8+ T cells in alopecia areata. The CDR3 runs 15 residues. CDR1 and CDR2 (germline): SGHTA, FQGNSA. Trimming stripped 4 bases from V and 2 bases from J, with 15 bases between. RNA extraction and reverse transcription yielded cDNA as sequencing template. The repertoire was sequenced with immunoSEQ multiplex PCR; TCRdb's copy has only in-frame clones and lacks some. The profile shows 130,000 to 150,000 clones, approximately 50% of them singletons. Findings and caveats of the study: Normal skin's resident alphabeta T cells are sequenced alongside lesional scalp T cells.

As for this clone: Its specificity is not known.

The chain uses TRBV7-2 and TRBJ2-7; tentative D call: TRBD1 (6 bases). The source is a human donor with alopecia areata. The starting material was CD4+ T cells sorted from blood, obtained at week 0. The chain's CDR3 is CASSSRGHSAYEQYF. CDR3 coding DNA: TGTGCCAGCAGCTCACGGGGACACTCAGCCTACGAGCAGTACTTC.